This TCR beta chain was captured in a study of T-cell reconstitution after alpha-beta-depleted transplantation in children. On this clonotype: What it binds is not known.

Overall study results and limits: Fresh T-cell production supplied most of the T-cell counts and diversity seen one year after transplant.

The authors prepared the TCRbeta library with unique molecular identifiers. MiXCR was run by TCRdb on the PCR reads, yielding one entry per CDR3 protein. The repertoire holds about 460,000 distinct CDR3 sequences, with 10% to 12% as singletons. Losses at the gene ends were 6 bases for V and 5 bases for J; bases not matched to a gene: 9. The CDR3 spans 15 residues. The specimen was PBMCs, mostly from graft donor cells, collected 180 days after TCRalphabeta/CD19-depleted stem cell transplant. This receptor was obtained from a female patient under 10 years old who had a stem cell transplant for aplastic anemia, so the T cells may come from the graft donor. The chain joins TRBV12-3 or TRBV12-4 to TRBJ2-3; 9 positions match TRBD1. CDR3 sequence (DNA): TGTGCCAGCAGGTCTACCGGGACAGGGCGAGATACGCAGTATTTT. Amino acid sequence: CASRSTGTGRDTQYF.